The clone carrying this T cell receptor beta chain was counted between two and nine times. Its target is unknown. CDR1 is SGHRS, CDR2 YFSETQ, per germline. Trimming cost V 4 bases and J 4 bases; bases outside gene matches: 9. The CDR3 runs 15 residues. One entry per CDR3 protein results from TCRdb running MiXCR on the RT-PCR reads. This table holds around 480,000 distinct CDR3 sequences, 16% found once. The entry originates in a study of response to subunit inactivated influenza vaccine. Study-wide findings and caveats: Seasonal influenza vaccination, on each occasion, was suggested by the authors to recruit few new T cells.

Sample: CD4+ T cells sorted from PBMCs, taken roughly 24 months after vaccination. The source of this sequence is a man between 50 and 75 years old who received an inactivated influenza vaccine. V and J are TRBV5-1 and TRBJ2-3; TRBD1 matches 7 bases. The CDR3 region is CASSVTGTVADTQYF. CDR3 sequence (DNA): TGCGCCAGCAGCGTGACCGGGACAGTCGCAGATACGCAGTATTTT.